This note documents a single T cell receptor (beta chain) sequence. Its antigen is not known. A J-beta primer mix and a sample-barcoded 5' primer were used in a second PCR of about 7 to 12 cycles. TCRdb re-called the 5' RACE reads with MiXCR, one entry per CDR3 protein. The sample has approximately 1,100,000 distinct CDR3 sequences, around 43% seen once. The data were obtained in a study of blood T cells in healthy people across ages. Points from the study as a whole: The long-lived group displayed more naive CD4+ cells, plus higher diversity, than the aged donors did.

Per the germline V gene, CDR1 is SGHTA and CDR2 is FQGTGA. There are 15 residues in the CDR3. The V gene lost 2 bases and the J gene lost 1 base, with 12 bases spanning the gap. The TCR originated in a woman aged 55 to 70 in good health. The specimen sequenced was blood. The chain carries TRBV7-3 and TRBJ2-7; D call uncertain. The CDR3 loop is CASSLDFGLSYEQYF. As DNA, the CDR3 is TGTGCCAGCAGCTTAGATTTCGGTCTTTCCTACGAGCAGTACTTC.